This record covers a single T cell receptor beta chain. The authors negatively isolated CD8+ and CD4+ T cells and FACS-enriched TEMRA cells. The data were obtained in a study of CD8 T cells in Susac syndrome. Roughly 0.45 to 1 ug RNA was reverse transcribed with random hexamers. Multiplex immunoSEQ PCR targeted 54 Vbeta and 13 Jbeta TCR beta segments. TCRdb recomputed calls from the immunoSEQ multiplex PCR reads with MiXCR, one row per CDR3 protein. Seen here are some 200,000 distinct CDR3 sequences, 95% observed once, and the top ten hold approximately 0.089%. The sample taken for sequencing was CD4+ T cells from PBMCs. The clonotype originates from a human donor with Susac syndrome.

CDR3 nucleotides: TGCGCCAGCAGCTTGGACGGGACTAGGTGGGACATTCAGTACTTC. Translated, it gives CASSLDGTRWDIQYF. V usage is TRBV5-1 and J usage is TRBJ2-4, with 8 bases that match TRBD2. Germline values: CDR1 SGHRS, CDR2 YFSETQ. J was trimmed by 8 bases and V by 0 bases; bases with no gene match: 7. CDR3 size: 15 residues.